A single sample is the source of the 13 T cell receptor beta chains below, sequenced in a study of T cells in women clearing cervical HPV infection. Data came from immunoSEQ multiplex PCR; TCRdb stores just in-frame clones and leaves some out. The sample has around 30,000 clones. Sequencing was performed on blood buffy coat. The receptors come from a woman between 18 and 75 years old with a cervical HPV16 infection that either progressed to CIN3+ or cleared (not recorded which).

About this clone itself: The read is 3 residues too short to cover the CDR3 end, so that end is filled in from the germline J gene. V gene TRBV4-1 combines with J gene TRBJ2-3; D might be TRBD1 or TRBD2, each matching 7 bases. Germline loops: CDR1 MGHRA, CDR2 YSYEKL. CDR3 length: 14 amino acids. V shed 3 bases and J shed 5 bases, with 12 bases lying between them. CDR3 DNA, as far as it was read: TGCGCCAGCAGCCAGGGAGGGGGCGTAGATACG. Its protein is CASSQGGGVDT. The full CDR3 reads CASSQGGGVDTQYF.

In the case of this clone: The CDR3 end is not reached by the read, which stops 3 residues before it; the germline J gene fills it in. The gene calls are TRBV7-8 and TRBJ2-4; 9 bases fit TRBD2. The CDR3 covers 16 residues. V lost 0 bases to trimming and J lost 4 bases; unmatched junction nucleotides: 4. CDR1 SGHVS and CDR2 FQNEAQ come from the germline V gene. CDR3 amino acids: CASSLASSGVKNIQYF. The DNA read from the CDR3 is TGTGCCAGCAGCTTAGCTTCTAGCGGGGTAAAAAACATT.

Comment on this clone: Sequencing ends 3 residues short of the CDR3 end; the germline J gene provides the rest. This rearrangement joins TRBV18 to TRBJ1-5, with D perhaps TRBD1 (6 bases). The CDR3 runs to 16 residues. V dropped 2 bases and J dropped 2 bases, with 13 bases sitting between them. Germline V gene sequence: CDR1 KGHSH, CDR2 LQKENI. The DNA read from the CDR3 is TGTGCCAGCTCACCAACGGCCCCAGGGGGCAATCAGCCC. Amino acids: CASSPTAPGGNQP. The full CDR3 is CASSPTAPGGNQPQHF.

Worth noting for this clone: The read terminates 3 residues ahead of where the CDR3 ends, so the germline J gene completes it. The V gene is TRBV19, the J gene TRBJ2-7; 7 nucleotides match TRBD1. The CDR3 totals 13 residues. Trimming removed 4 bases from V and 4 bases from J; junction bases left unmatched: 4. Germline V gene data show CDR1 as LNHDA and CDR2 as SQIVND (reference sequence). The sequenced part of the CDR3 DNA is TGTGCCAGTAGTACAGACAGGGATTACGAG. It translates to CASSTDRDYE. The full CDR3 protein is CASSTDRDYEQYF.

Points on this clone: The CDR3 goes on 3 residues after the read ends, and that part is filled in from the germline J gene. This chain joins TRBV20-1 and TRBJ2-2, with 11 positions matching TRBD2. Per the germline V gene, CDR1 is DFQATT and CDR2 is SNEGSKA (reference sequence). The CDR3 contains 16 residues. Trimming cost V 2 bases and J 4 bases; bases outside gene matches: 6. The CDR3 sequence is CSARPLAGGVTGELFF. The covered CDR3 bases are TGCAGTGCTAGACCCCTAGCGGGAGGAGTCACCGGGGAG.

Points on this clone: The read comes to an end 3 residues before the CDR3 does, leaving the germline J gene to fill in the end. The V and J genes are TRBV5-1 and TRBJ2-7, with D possibly matching TRBD1 (7 bases). CDR1 is SGHRS, CDR2 YFSETQ, per germline. The V and J ends lost 0 bases and 5 bases respectively, with 12 bases between them. The CDR3 loop spans 14 amino acids. The sequenced CDR3 bases are TGCGCCAGCAGCTTGGGACAGGGAGGCCACGAG. It is translated as CASSLGQGGHE. In full, the CDR3 is CASSLGQGGHEQYF.

Turning to this clone: The CDR3 is cut off 3 residues early in the read; its end comes from the germline J gene. This sequence joins TRBV2 and TRBJ1-2, with D tentatively TRBD1 (5 bases). Germline CDR1 SNHLY, CDR2 FYNNEI. This CDR3 comprises 15 residues. The CDR3: CASSEGLAGGLDYTF. Incomplete CDR3 DNA: TGTGCCAGCAGTGAAGGGCTAGCGGGGGGTCTCGAC.

A word on this clone: The read finishes 3 residues shy of the CDR3 end, and the germline J gene is used to complete it. The chain is built from TRBV6-4 and TRBJ2-2; D is unresolved. Germline-derived CDR1 and CDR2 are MRHNA and SNTAGT. V lost 2 bases to trimming and J lost 3 bases, with 7 bases between them. This CDR3 contains 14 residues. Partial CDR3 DNA: TGTGCCAGCAGTGACGAGGTTTACACCGGGGAG. It specifies CASSDEVYTGE. The entire CDR3 sequence reads CASSDEVYTGELFF.

CDR3 sequence reads: CASSHGGGGEAFF. The sequenced CDR3 bases are TGTGCCAGCAGCCACGGAGGGGGTGGTGAA. The chain links TRBV12-3 or TRBV12-4 to TRBJ1-1, with D possibly being TRBD1 (6 bases). Read coverage stops 3 residues before the CDR3 terminus; the germline J gene supplies the remainder. Trimming shortened V by 6 bases and J by 7 bases, and 15 bases separated the two germline ends. The CDR3 runs 13 residues.

Concerning this clone itself: The read stops 3 residues short of the end of the CDR3; the missing end is completed from the germline J gene. The chain is built from TRBV6-1 and TRBJ2-1; 8 bases match TRBD2. Germline trimming cut 6 bases from V and 0 bases from J; bases unmatched to any gene: 7. The CDR3 runs 16 residues. The germline V gene encodes CDR1 MNHNS and CDR2 SASEGT. Here the CDR3 reads CASSELAASSYNEQFF. CDR3 bases read: TGTGCCAGCAGCGAACTAGCGGCAAGCTCCTACAATGAG.

In the case of this clone: The read terminates 3 residues before the CDR3 end, so the remaining end is supplied by the germline J gene. V usage is TRBV24-1 and J usage is TRBJ2-2, with 7 bases aligning to TRBD1. CDR3 length equals 15 residues. The junction had 5 bases not matched to a gene; V was cut back by 3 bases and J by 5 bases. CDR1 is KGHDR and CDR2 is SFDVKD in the germline V gene. The CDR3 loop is CATSDDRVGTGELFF. The sequenced part of the CDR3 DNA is TGTGCCACCAGTGATGACAGGGTAGGGACCGGGGAG.

Concerning this clone itself: The CDR3 end lies 3 residues beyond the end of the read and is filled in from the germline J gene. This sequence joins TRBV12-3 or TRBV12-4 and TRBJ2-5; 12 nucleotides match TRBD2. Trimming cost V 5 bases and J 1 base; bases outside gene matches: 2. The CDR3 is 15 amino acids. CDR3 region: CASSRLAGAQETQYF. CDR3 DNA, as far as it was read: TGTGCCAGCAGTCGACTAGCGGGGGCCCAAGAGACC.

About this clone itself: The CDR3 is cut off 3 residues early in the read; its end comes from the germline J gene. This chain uses TRBV12-3 or TRBV12-4 with TRBJ2-3; D possibly corresponds to TRBD2 (6 bases). The CDR3 covers 15 residues. V gave up 6 bases and J gave up 2 bases, with 15 bases separating them. The sequenced CDR3 bases are TGTGCCAGCAGCAAGGGTTGGGACTCCACAGATACG. Translation gives CASSKGWDSTDT. The entire CDR3 protein is CASSKGWDSTDTQYF.